Below, 4 T cell receptor beta chains from the same sample are listed, as sequenced in a study of blood T cells in healthy people across ages. The second PCR ran roughly 6 to 11 cycles with a sample-barcoded 5' primer and J-beta primers. TCRdb reanalysed the 5' RACE reads using MiXCR and keeps one entry per CDR3 protein. The sample includes approximately 1,700,000 distinct CDR3 sequences, about 39% of them seen just once. The specimen sequenced was blood. The receptors stem from a human donor in good health.

The chain employs TRBV5-1 and TRBJ1-1; 8 bases align to TRBD1. V gave up 5 bases and J gave up 0 bases; unmatched junction bases: 12. CDR1 and CDR2 (germline): SGHRS, YFSETQ. The CDR3 sequence is 17 residues long. This CDR3 is CASRRTGTVRMNTEAFF. For the CDR3, the DNA is TGCGCCAGCAGACGGACAGGGACGGTGAGAATGAACACTGAAGCTTTCTTT.

This clonotype was picked up a small number of times. V and J are TRBV7-2 and TRBJ1-4; TRBD1 might be the D (6 bases). This CDR3 has 15 residues. CDR1 is SGHTA and CDR2 is FQGNSA in the germline V gene. V was pared by 2 bases and J by 6 bases, with 13 bases between. CDR3 DNA sequence: TGTGCCAGCAGCTTATTTGGGACACGGGATGAAAAACTGTTTTTT. This encodes CASSLFGTRDEKLFF.

This chain links TRBV20-1 with TRBJ2-1; D may be TRBD2 (6 bases). This CDR3 contains 16 residues. Trimming stripped 3 bases from V and 2 bases from J, with 17 bases between. Germline CDR1 reads DFQATT; CDR2 reads SNEGSKA (reference sequence). DNA of the CDR3: TGCAGTGCTAGCCGCGTGGCGGGAACCACCTACAATGAGCAGTTCTTC. Its translation: CSASRVAGTTYNEQFF.

Only a few counts were recorded for this clonotype. The chain joins TRBV9 to TRBJ2-7, with TRBD1 identical over 7 bases. The J call could be wrong; TRBJ2-5 is a better fit for the DNA end. The CDR3 runs to 16 residues. From germline, CDR1 is SGDLS and CDR2 YYNGEE. CDR3 DNA sequence: TGTGCCAGCAGCGTAGTAGACAGGGTGGCTTCGAAGACCCAGTACTTC. Its translation is CASSVVDRVASKTQYF.